This is a list of T cell receptor beta chains from one sample in a study of T cell repertoires in cytomegalovirus infection. TCRdb redid the calling of the reads with MiXCR, one entry per CDR3 protein. The sample has a few hundred thousand distinct CDR3 sequences; more than 20% are singletons. The sequenced sample was PBMCs. These receptors were taken from a human donor in good health (CMV status not recorded). Some clones in this sample may be carry-over from other donors' samples. CDR3s include the opening cysteine and the closing phenylalanine or tryptophan. A D gene is named only where the DNA matches it firmly. For some rows the clone size is stated as once, few or many, or as a class when expanded; others skip it.

CDR3 protein,CDR3 DNA,V gene,D gene,clone size,J gene
CASSQDQMVSGSSNEQFF,TGTGCCAGCAGCCAAGATCAAATGGTTAGCGGGAGTTCTAATGAGCAGTTCTTC,TRBV3-1,TRBD2,-,TRBJ2-1
CASSSTGTLNQPQHF,TGTGCCAGCAGCTCGACCGGGACACTCAATCAGCCCCAGCATTTT,TRBV7-2,-,many,TRBJ1-5
CASSLGRRQGLGTQYF,TGTGCCAGCAGCTTAGGGAGGAGACAGGGGCTGGGGACCCAGTACTTC,TRBV7-2,TRBD1,many,TRBJ2-5
CAWSKSSYNEQFF,TGTGCCTGGAGCAAGAGCTCCTACAATGAGCAGTTCTTC,TRBV30,-,-,TRBJ2-1
CASSPVSKNIQYF,TGTGCCAGTAGCCCAGTGTCAAAAAACATTCAGTACTTC,TRBV19,-,few,TRBJ2-4
CASTTRAGLLNGYTF,TGTGCCAGCACCACACGGGCAGGTCTCTTAAATGGCTACACCTTC,TRBV7-2,-,many,TRBJ1-2
CASKPGTSGNNEQFF,TGTGCCAGCAAACCCGGGACTAGCGGAAACAATGAGCAGTTCTTC,TRBV12-3/TRBV12-4,TRBD2,few,TRBJ2-1
CASSVEGQEHIVAEAFF,TGTGCCAGCAGCGTAGAAGGACAGGAACATATAGTAGCTGAAGCTTTCTTT,TRBV9,TRBD1,few,TRBJ1-1
CASSLWGSANTGELFF,TGTGCCAGCAGCTTATGGGGAAGCGCGAACACCGGGGAGCTGTTTTTT,TRBV7-8,-,many,TRBJ2-2
CASSLVSGVNTGELFF,TGTGCCAGCAGTTTAGTTAGCGGGGTGAACACCGGGGAGCTGTTTTTT,TRBV12-3/TRBV12-4,TRBD2,-,TRBJ2-2
CASSVATSAYSIDTQYF,TGTGCCAGCAGCGTAGCAACTAGCGCCTACTCGATTGATACGCAGTATTTT,TRBV9,TRBD2,-,TRBJ2-3
CASTPIAGGWSGNEQFF,TGTGCCAGCACCCCAATAGCGGGAGGATGGTCAGGCAATGAGCAGTTCTTC,TRBV6-6,TRBD2,few,TRBJ2-1
CASSYDEKLFF,TGTGCCAGCAGTTACGATGAAAAACTGTTTTTT,TRBV7-9,-,many,TRBJ1-4
CATGSNQPQHF,TGTGCCACCGGTAGCAATCAGCCCCAGCATTTT,TRBV28,-,few,TRBJ1-5
CASSSGGVRDEQYF,TGTGCCAGCAGCTCCGGGGGGGTGCGCGACGAGCAGTACTTC,TRBV7-6,TRBD2,-,TRBJ2-7
CASSYPSGLYEQFF,TGTGCCAGCAGCTACCCTAGCGGGTTGTATGAGCAGTTCTTC,TRBV7-2,TRBD2,-,TRBJ2-1
CASSPQWGLVYNEQFF,TGTGCCAGCAGCCCGCAATGGGGACTAGTCTACAATGAGCAGTTCTTC,TRBV7-2,TRBD2,-,TRBJ2-1
CSASVGATGNEQFF,TGCAGTGCTAGTGTCGGGGCGACAGGGAATGAGCAGTTCTTC,TRBV20-1,TRBD1,-,TRBJ2-1
CATTGRGSGPYNEQFF,TGTGCCACCACCGGTCGGGGGAGCGGCCCCTACAATGAGCAGTTCTTC,TRBV24-1,-,-,TRBJ2-1
CASRPLGLAGFEQFF,TGTGCCAGCAGACCCCTTGGACTAGCGGGGTTTGAGCAGTTCTTC,TRBV27,TRBD2,once,TRBJ2-1
CSVGSQASGNTIYF,TGCAGCGTTGGGTCCCAGGCCTCTGGAAACACCATATATTTT,TRBV29-1,-,few,TRBJ1-3
CSARSVTGAREQYF,TGCAGTGCTAGATCGGTCACGGGAGCGAGGGAGCAGTACTTC,TRBV20-1,-,-,TRBJ2-7
CASTRQGVSETQYF,TGCGCCAGCACAAGACAGGGGGTTTCAGAGACCCAGTACTTC,TRBV10-2,TRBD1,few,TRBJ2-5
CSGRQGNEQYF,TGCAGCGGAAGACAGGGTAACGAGCAGTACTTC,TRBV29-1,TRBD1,-,TRBJ2-7
CASRKLERGNTEAFF,TGTGCCAGCAGAAAACTCGAAAGGGGGAACACTGAAGCTTTCTTT,TRBV12-3/TRBV12-4,-,few,TRBJ1-1
CASSPGSWEVNTGELFF,TGTGCCAGCAGTCCTGGGAGCTGGGAGGTGAACACCGGGGAGCTGTTTTTT,TRBV12-3/TRBV12-4,-,few,TRBJ2-2
CSVERPGVEQYF,TGCAGCGTTGAGAGGCCTGGGGTCGAGCAGTACTTC,TRBV29-1,-,-,TRBJ2-7
CSARGAGVGYEQYF,TGCAGTGCTAGAGGTGCAGGGGTGGGATACGAGCAGTACTTC,TRBV20-1,-,-,TRBJ2-7
CASSSGTGNYGYTF,TGTGCCAGCAGCTCGGGAACAGGAAACTATGGCTACACCTTC,TRBV7-2,-,many,TRBJ1-2
CASSPTPGGGQWETQYF,TGTGCCAGCAGCCCAACTCCAGGGGGGGGGCAGTGGGAGACCCAGTACTTC,TRBV11-2,-,-,TRBJ2-5
CASSYQLAGGTGELFF,TGTGCCAGCAGCTATCAACTAGCGGGAGGAACCGGGGAGCTGTTTTTT,TRBV12-3/TRBV12-4,TRBD2,many,TRBJ2-2
CASSTRPTGELFF,TGTGCCAGTAGTACCCGGCCCACCGGGGAGCTGTTTTTT,TRBV19,-,few,TRBJ2-2
CASSLGSGQGRNQPQHF,TGTGCCAGCAGTTTAGGGTCGGGACAGGGTCGCAATCAGCCCCAGCATTTT,TRBV12-3/TRBV12-4,TRBD1,few,TRBJ1-5
CASRTADKNNSPLHF,TGTGCCAGTAGGACCGCTGACAAAAATAATTCACCCCTCCACTTT,TRBV19,-,few,TRBJ1-6
CASSLLLARYEQFF,TGTGCCAGCAGCTTATTACTAGCGCGGTATGAGCAGTTCTTC,TRBV7-2,TRBD2,many,TRBJ2-1
CASSWTRRVGEQYF,TGTGCCAGCAGTTGGACTCGCCGCGTGGGCGAGCAGTACTTC,TRBV28,-,-,TRBJ2-7
CAATWGSMNTEAFF,TGTGCCGCAACATGGGGCAGCATGAACACTGAAGCTTTCTTT,TRBV6-1,-,few,TRBJ1-1
CASSLAHQRGKQFF,TGTGCCAGCAGTTTAGCGCACCAGCGCGGAAAGCAGTTCTTC,TRBV12-3/TRBV12-4,-,-,TRBJ2-1
CASSLQGRSGNTIYF,TGTGCCAGCAGTTTACAGGGACGCTCTGGAAACACCATATATTTT,TRBV28,-,-,TRBJ1-3
CASRSGTGDQPQHF,TGTGCCAGCAGGTCCGGGACGGGAGATCAGCCCCAGCATTTT,TRBV6-2/TRBV6-3,-,-,TRBJ1-5
CSVEARMNTEAFF,TGCAGCGTTGAAGCCCGAATGAACACTGAAGCTTTCTTT,TRBV29-1,-,few,TRBJ1-1
CASGTQNSPLHF,TGTGCCAGCGGGACACAGAATTCACCCCTCCACTTT,TRBV12-3/TRBV12-4,-,many,TRBJ1-6
CASSVEGGQGQETQYF,TGTGCCAGCAGCGTAGAAGGAGGTCAGGGACAAGAGACCCAGTACTTC,TRBV9,-,-,TRBJ2-5